The 6 T cell receptor beta chains below all came from one sample that was sequenced in a study of T-cell memory formation after mild COVID-19. TCRdb reanalysed the 5' RACE reads using MiXCR and keeps one entry per CDR3 protein. The repertoire holds a few hundred thousand distinct CDR3 sequences, with 8% to 9.5% as singletons. Sequenced input: PBMCs or a T cell subset sorted from them (not recorded which). These receptors were collected from a young man who had mild COVID-19 (a few samples of this study predate the infection). Cell type and time point are not known.

The table lists this clonotype with a few counts. V and J are TRBV5-1 and TRBJ1-3, with D possibly TRBD1 on 5 matching bases. The CDR3 runs 14 residues. With 2 bases removed from V and 3 bases from J, the gap between germline ends came to 9 bases. Germline V gene lookup returns CDR1 SGHRS and CDR2 YFSETQ. The CDR3: CASSLGALGNTIYF. The CDR3 coding sequence is TGCGCCAGCAGCTTAGGGGCGCTTGGAAACACCATATATTTT. Complete variable domain (other parts from reference TRBV5-1 and TRBJ1-3): KAGVTQTPRYLIKTRGQQVTLSCSPISGHRSVSWYQQTPGQGLQFLFEYFSETQRNKGNFPGRFSGRQFSNSRSEMNVSTLELGDSALYLCASSLGALGNTIYFGEGSWLTVV.

This clonotype was detected only a few times. The J gene is TRBJ2-7, the V gene TRBV10-3; no firm D call. CDR1 is ENHRY and CDR2 is SYGVKD in the germline V gene. Trimming cost V 5 bases and J 2 bases, with 10 bases left between them. CDR3 size: 13 residues. The CDR3 protein is CAISQDTTYEQYV. The CDR3 region has the DNA TGTGCCATCAGTCAAGACACGACCTACGAGCAGTACGTC.

This clonotype was seen repeatedly, ten times or more. The CDR3 DNA reads as TGTGCCAGCAGCTTTAGCGGGGACTACAATGAGCAGTTCTTC. Protein sequence: CASSFSGDYNEQFF. V gene TRBV7-3 combines with J gene TRBJ2-1; 8 positions agree with TRBD2. This CDR3 spans 14 amino acids. Germline V CDR1 and CDR2: SGHTA, FQGTGA. V dropped 3 bases and J dropped 3; count of bases not matched to a gene: 1.

The chain recombines TRBV15 with TRBJ2-7; no clear D. This CDR3 comprises 16 residues. Germline assignment: CDR1 LNHNV and CDR2 YYDKDF (reference sequence). With 0 bases removed from V and 0 bases from J, the gap between germline ends came to 12 bases. The CDR3 reads CATSREVRQLSYEQYF. In DNA form, the CDR3 reads TGTGCCACCAGCAGAGAAGTCAGGCAGCTCTCCTACGAGCAGTACTTC.

J is TRBJ2-3 and V is TRBV5-6; 8 nucleotides line up with TRBD1. This CDR3 has 14 amino acids. With V trimmed by 5 bases and J by 4 bases, 6 bases remained unmatched. Germline CDR1 is SGHDT and CDR2 is YYEEEE. CDR3 residues: CASRSDRESDTQYF. As DNA, the CDR3 is TGTGCCAGCAGATCGGACAGGGAATCAGATACGCAGTATTTT. Looking up the rest from reference TRBV5-6 and TRBJ2-3 gives the full variable domain: DAGVTQSPTHLIKTRGQQVTLRCSPKSGHDTVSWYQQALGQGPQFIFQYYEEEERQRGNFPDRFSGHQFPNYSSELNVNALLLGDSALYLCASRSDRESDTQYFGPGTRLTVL.

This clonotype was counted a few times. The V call is TRBV20-1, the J call TRBJ2-5, with 11 nucleotides matching TRBD2. The germline gives CDR1 DFQATT, CDR2 SNEGSKA (reference sequence). The junction had 12 bases not matched to a gene; V was cut back by 6 bases and J by 0 bases. The CDR3 is made up of 17 amino acids. The CDR3 nucleotides read TGCAGTGCGCCGCCTAGCGGGGGGCACTGGAACCAAGAGACCCAGTACTTC. Protein: CSAPPSGGHWNQETQYF.